The rows below give T cell receptor beta chains drawn from one sample of a study of blood T cell repertoires in COVID-19. Profiling relied on immunoSEQ multiplex PCR, and the TCRdb table lists in-frame clones only, not all of them. Of 15,000 to 17,000 clones in the sample, approximately 85% were seen once. The sample consisted of peripheral blood. The origin of the receptors is an older man in a cohort sampled during active COVID-19. The CDR3 runs from the conserved cysteine through the conserved F or W. The D gene is left open where the match is weak. A clone size is listed for some rows: how often the clone was seen (once, few, many), or a class if it is expanded.

J,V,size,D,DNA,CDR3
TRBJ2-7,TRBV27,.,TRBD1,TGTGCCAGCAGCAGAACAGGGGGCAGCTACGAGCAGTACTTC,CASSRTGGSYEQYF
TRBJ2-1,TRBV3-1/TRBV3-2,once,TRBD2,TGTGCCAGCAGCCGCCCTTCGGGAGGCTCCTACAATGAGCAGTTCTTC,CASSRPSGGSYNEQFF
TRBJ2-1,TRBV27,.,.,TGTGCCAGCAGTTTTTACGGCAATGAGCAGTTCTTC,CASSFYGNEQFF
TRBJ1-5,TRBV18,.,.,TGTGCCAGCTCACCCTCGCGGGGTCAGCCCCAGCATTTT,CASSPSRGQPQHF
TRBJ1-6,TRBV3-1/TRBV3-2,.,TRBD1,TGTGCCAGCAGCCAAGAAAAGGCGGGGACAGCTAATTCACCCCTCCACTTT,CASSQEKAGTANSPLHF
TRBJ1-5,TRBV7-3,few,TRBD1,TGTGCCAGCAGCCCCGGGACAGGGATCTATCAGCCCCAGCATTTT,CASSPGTGIYQPQHF
TRBJ2-1,TRBV29-1,.,TRBD2,TGCAGCGTTGAAGATCTGGCTAGCGGGAGTAGGCCGGATGAGCAGTTCTTC,CSVEDLASGSRPDEQFF
TRBJ2-2,TRBV18,.,TRBD1,TGTGCCAGCTCAGGGACAGGGGGCGTCACCGGGGAGCTGTTTTTT,CASSGTGGVTGELFF
TRBJ2-2,TRBV7-6,.,TRBD2,TGTGCCAGCAGCCCCAGGACTAGCGGGAGGGCCTCAATCTTCACCGGGGAGCTGTTTTTT,CASSPRTSGRASIFTGELFF
TRBJ2-5,TRBV27,.,TRBD2,TGTGCCAGCAGTTTAGGGACTAGCGGGACAATTAAAACGGAGACCCAGTACTTC,CASSLGTSGTIKTETQYF
TRBJ2-6,TRBV29-1,once,TRBD1,TGCAGCGCCACCGACAGGGTAGGAATTGGGGCCAACGTCCTGACTTTC,CSATDRVGIGANVLTF
TRBJ2-1,TRBV9,.,.,TGTGCCAGCAGCGTAGCGTCTCGATCTACTCTTGGCAATGAGCAGTTCTTC,CASSVASRSTLGNEQFF
TRBJ2-6,TRBV10-3,.,.,TGTGCCATCAGTGAGTCCGGTATTGGGGCCAACGTCCTGACTTTC,CAISESGIGANVLTF
TRBJ2-2,TRBV7-9,.,.,TGTGCCAGCGGAGCGAACACCGGGGAGCTGTTTTTT,CASGANTGELFF
TRBJ2-1,TRBV5-1,.,TRBD1,TGCGCCAGCAGCTTGGGGGCCGGGACAGGTTCCTACAATGAGCAGTTCTTC,CASSLGAGTGSYNEQFF
TRBJ2-1,TRBV10-1,.,.,TGCGCCAGCAGTTGGGACTCATCCTCCAATGAGCAGTTCTTC,CASSWDSSSNEQFF
TRBJ2-3,TRBV13,.,TRBD1,TGTGCCAGCAGCTTACGGCAGGGGGCTTTAGGGGATACGCAGTATTTT,CASSLRQGALGDTQYF
TRBJ2-1,TRBV14,.,TRBD1,TGTGCCAGCAGCCCTAAGACAGGGCTGTACAATGAGCAGTTCTTC,CASSPKTGLYNEQFF
TRBJ2-7,TRBV15,few,TRBD2,TGTGCCACCAGACGAAGCGGGAAAGCGGGAGGTAACGAGCAGTACTTC,CATRRSGKAGGNEQYF
TRBJ1-1,TRBV7-9,.,.,TGTGCCAGCAGCTTGACAGGGAACACTGAAGCTTTCTTT,CASSLTGNTEAFF
TRBJ2-1,TRBV7-2,once,.,TGTGCCAGCAGCCCAAGAAGGTACCGGGAGTTGGACAATGAGCAGTTCTTC,CASSPRRYRELDNEQFF
TRBJ1-5,TRBV10-3,.,TRBD1,TGTGCCATAGCGGACAGGCCCCAGCAGCCCCAGCATTTT,CAIADRPQQPQHF
TRBJ1-4,TRBV7-9,.,TRBD1,TGTGCCAGCAGCTATCCGGACAGGGGGCTCGCTAATGAAAAACTGTTTTTT,CASSYPDRGLANEKLFF
TRBJ2-7,TRBV2,.,TRBD1,TGTGCCAGCAGTCCCGGGACAGGCTCCTACGAGCAGTACTTC,CASSPGTGSYEQYF
TRBJ1-5,TRBV28,.,.,TGTGCCAGCAGATGGGGGGATCAGCCCCAGCATTTT,CASRWGDQPQHF
TRBJ2-2,TRBV5-1,once,.,TGCGCCAGCAGCTGGGGCAGTAACTCGAACACCGGGGAGCTGTTTTTT,CASSWGSNSNTGELFF
TRBJ2-1,TRBV9,.,.,TGTGCCAGCAGCGTAGCAGGGGTATGGAATGAGCAGTTCTTC,CASSVAGVWNEQFF
TRBJ2-2,TRBV19,.,.,TGTGCCAGTAGTATGAGAGCCGAATCCGGGGAGCTGTTTTTT,CASSMRAESGELFF
TRBJ1-1,TRBV3-1/TRBV3-2,.,.,TGTGCCAGCAATTTAGGGGCGCCGCTGGGTGAAGCTTTCTTT,CASNLGAPLGEAFF
TRBJ2-2,TRBV24-1,.,TRBD1,TGTGCCACCAAGCGCGGGACAGGGGACACCGGGGAGCTGTTTTTT,CATKRGTGDTGELFF
TRBJ2-7,TRBV9,.,TRBD2,TGTGCCAGCAACAAGGGACTAGTACCCTACGAGCAGTACTTC,CASNKGLVPYEQYF
TRBJ2-1,TRBV3-1/TRBV3-2,.,TRBD2,TGTGCCAGCAGGCTAGGACTAGCGGACAATGAGCAGTTCTTC,CASRLGLADNEQFF
TRBJ2-3,TRBV10-1,.,TRBD1,TGCGCCAGCACCCCGGACAGGGGGCCCACAGATACGCAGTATTTT,CASTPDRGPTDTQYF
TRBJ2-7,TRBV3-1/TRBV3-2,.,.,TGTGCCAGCAGCCACCACGGAGCCTACGAGCAGTACTTC,CASSHHGAYEQYF
TRBJ2-1,TRBV12-5,.,TRBD1,TGTGCTAGTGGTTTGACACTTTCCGGGACAGGCAATGAGCAGTTCTTC,CASGLTLSGTGNEQFF
TRBJ2-2,TRBV28,.,.,TGTGCCAGCAGTTTAAAGCGGCCGGCCCCCGGGGAGCTGTTTTTT,CASSLKRPAPGELFF
TRBJ2-1,TRBV5-1,once,.,TGCGCCAGCAGGGGGGGAACTTCATACAATGAGCAGTTCTTC,CASRGGTSYNEQFF
TRBJ2-7,TRBV6-5,.,TRBD2,TGTGCCAGCAGTTACTCGGCGGCTAGCGGGGCCTACGAGCAGTACTTC,CASSYSAASGAYEQYF
TRBJ2-7,TRBV27,.,TRBD1,TGTGCCAGCAGTTTAGTAGGGGGACAGGCTTCCTACGAGCAGTACTTC,CASSLVGGQASYEQYF
TRBJ2-5,TRBV10-2,.,TRBD2,TGCGCCAGCAGTGTGGGGGGGGAGACCCAGTACTTC,CASSVGGETQYF
TRBJ1-3,TRBV7-8,.,.,TGTGCCAGCAGCTCATTGGGACACATCTCTGGAAACACCATATATTTT,CASSSLGHISGNTIYF
TRBJ2-3,TRBV19,.,TRBD2,TGTGCCAGTAGTATGGGCGGGGGGTCAGATACGCAGTATTTT,CASSMGGGSDTQYF
TRBJ2-7,TRBV5-1,.,TRBD1,TGCGCCAGCAGCTTGGGGACAGGGGGAGCCTACGAGCAGTACTTC,CASSLGTGGAYEQYF
TRBJ2-2,TRBV30,once,.,TGTGCCTGGAGTGGGGGAGTCGGGCCCGGGGAGCTGTTTTTT,CAWSGGVGPGELFF
TRBJ2-7,TRBV10-3,.,TRBD2,TGTGCCATCAGTGGCACGAGCGGGACCACCTACGAGCAGTACTTC,CAISGTSGTTYEQYF
TRBJ1-2,TRBV5-4,.,TRBD1,TGTGCCAGCAGCTTGACAGGGGAAGGCGGCTACACCTTC,CASSLTGEGGYTF
TRBJ1-1,TRBV6-6,.,.,TGTGCCAGCAGGGACAGCGAGAACACTGAAGCTTTCTTT,CASRDSENTEAFF
TRBJ2-5,TRBV29-1,few,TRBD1,TGCAGCGTTGCGTCTCAGGGGGCGCCCGGGGAGACCCAGTACTTC,CSVASQGAPGETQYF
TRBJ2-5,TRBV24-1,.,TRBD1,TGTGCCACCAGTGAGGCGGGACAGGGATATGAGACCCAGTACTTC,CATSEAGQGYETQYF
TRBJ1-1,TRBV5-6,.,.,TGTGCCAGCAGCGGAAGGGGTTTCGACACTGAAGCTTTCTTT,CASSGRGFDTEAFF
TRBJ2-5,TRBV5-5,.,TRBD2,TGTGCCAGCAGCGTCTACAGGACTAGCGGGATAGGGGAGACCCAGTACTTC,CASSVYRTSGIGETQYF
TRBJ2-7,TRBV6-1,once,TRBD2,TGTGCCAGCAGTGATAGACTAGCGGGAGTCTACGAGCAGTACTTC,CASSDRLAGVYEQYF
TRBJ2-7,TRBV28,.,TRBD1,TGTGCAGCAGTCGGGACAGGGAGGACCTACGAGCAGTACTTC,CAAVGTGRTYEQYF
TRBJ2-1,TRBV11-2,.,.,TGTGCCAGCAGCCGGGGACGACAGGTCTTCTACAATGAGCAGTTCTTC,CASSRGRQVFYNEQFF
TRBJ2-3,TRBV4-1,.,.,TGCGCCAGCAGCCAAGATATGTCGGGGAGGACCGCAGATACGCAGTATTTT,CASSQDMSGRTADTQYF
TRBJ2-1,TRBV6-2/TRBV6-3,once,TRBD1,TGTGCCAGCAGTTACCGGGGACAGGGAGGCAATGAGCAGTTCTTC,CASSYRGQGGNEQFF
TRBJ2-7,TRBV2,.,.,TGTGCCAGCAGTGGACAGTCCTACGAGCAGTACTTC,CASSGQSYEQYF
TRBJ2-3,TRBV11-3,.,TRBD1,TGTGCCAGCAGCTTGACAGGGCCAGATACGCAGTATTTT,CASSLTGPDTQYF
TRBJ2-5,TRBV28,.,TRBD2,TGTGCCAGCAAAGGGCTAGCGGGAGTCAAGGAGACCCAGTACTTC,CASKGLAGVKETQYF
TRBJ1-2,TRBV15,.,.,TGTGCCACCAGCAGAGATCTTTCTAACTATGGCTACACCTTC,CATSRDLSNYGYTF